The clone carrying this TCR beta chain was counted many times. The data derive from a study of blood T cells in healthy people across ages. With a J-beta primer mix and a sample-barcoded 5' primer, a second PCR ran roughly 7 to 11 cycles. TCRdb reanalysed the 5' RACE reads using MiXCR and keeps one entry per CDR3 protein. This sample has around 620,000 distinct CDR3 sequences; 25% to 30% occur once, and the top ten carry roughly 20%. Germline loops: CDR1 MNHEY, CDR2 SVGAGI. CDR3 length: 14 residues. The sample taken for sequencing was blood. This sequence was found in a woman in her 70s in good health. The V and J genes are TRBV6-5 and TRBJ2-5; perhaps TRBD1 as D (6 bases). Near its end, the DNA agrees better with TRBJ2-7, so the J call may be wrong. The DNA for the CDR3 is TGTGCCAGCAGTCGCCGGGACAAGGACTACGAGCAGTACTTC. Amino acid sequence: CASSRRDKDYEQYF.